This TCR beta chain was recorded in a study of cytomegalovirus exposure and HLA in healthy donors. Comments on this clone: The antigen remains undetermined. A read error may account for a junction end that differs from germline.

These donors counted as nominally healthy when sampled, but unrecorded immune exposures were likely. CDR3 length: 14 residues. Per germline, CDR1 MNHEY and CDR2 SVGAGI. 60 Vbeta and 13 Jbeta primers were used in PCR. Here immunoSEQ multiplex PCR was the method, and the copy in TCRdb shows in-frame clones only, minus some. Of approximately 97,000 clones detected, 70% to 75% appear once; the ten largest clones hold roughly 3.5%. Regarding the study as a whole: Cytomegalovirus status was reportedly diagnosed by the classifier with high specificity and sensitivity. Fewer than 200 TCR beta chains were listed as cytomegalovirus-associated. It was reported in a later analysis that an Asian-associated ancestry cluster showed fewer N-insertions than the 666-donor mean.

The chain uses TRBV6-5 and TRBJ2-5; D is unclear. Sequenced material: PBMCs. This sequence originates from a man aged 40-50 years in good health and CMV-seronegative. Written as DNA, the CDR3 is TGTGCCAGCAGATACTCTGGTCTAGAAGAGACCCAGTACTTC. This gives the protein CASRYSGLEETQYF.